This T cell receptor beta chain was recovered during a study of OX40 agonist ivuxolimab in advanced cancers. Study at large: An agonistic anti-OX40 (CD134) antibody, ivuxolimab, was used to treat the patients.

The table came from immunoSEQ multiplex PCR; TCRdb's copy has only in-frame clones and leaves some out. The sample includes 50,000 to 65,000 clones, about four fifths seen only once; the top ten take just under 5%. With V trimmed by 5 bases and J by 0 bases, 3 bases remained unmatched. Germline V lookup: CDR1 SEHNR, CDR2 FQNEAQ (reference sequence). The CDR3 has 15 residues. Study conclusions and caveats: The authors did not determine the antigen specificity of the expanded peripheral T cells. Within 6 weeks, CD4+ and CD8+ blood T cells expanded clonally at 0.1 to 3.0 mg/kg.

Samples were taken at baseline and on day 1 of cycles 4 and 7. In the case of this clone: What it recognizes is unknown.

This chain joins TRBV7-9 and TRBJ1-4; 7 bases match TRBD1. Specimen: CD4+ or CD8+ T cells sorted from blood, collected in a trial of the OX40 agonist ivuxolimab. The clonotype was recovered from an adult with an advanced solid tumor such as melanoma, head and neck, liver or kidney cancer. CDR3 coding DNA: TGTGCCAGCAGCACAGGGACAGCAACTAATGAAAAACTGTTTTTT. It encodes CASSTGTATNEKLFF.